This TCR beta chain was recorded in a study of HIV-infected patients and healthy controls (dated by TCRdb to the mid-2010s). Regarding the complete study: The study tested whether deep TCR repertoire sequencing of HIV patients' small blood samples could capture immune perturbation and reconstitution. Overall results and qualifications from the work: Healthy control repertoires showed roughly threefold more distinct CDR3s and higher Shannon diversity than untreated HIV+ repertoires. Processing included only sixteen HIV-infected individuals, and this was regarded by the authors as a major limit on how widely the findings apply. The observed differences in diversity were not explained by the slight differences in age and sex profiles between the study cohorts. Significantly different mean usage between HIV-infected patients and controls was observed for eight alpha and eight beta V genes. Size-matched repertoire data did not replicate the apparent post-therapy recovery of the Gini index in HIV-infected patients. Significantly higher mean Gini indices were seen in HIV-infected repertoires than in controls, possibly reflecting oligoclonality. HIV-associated CDR3s exhibited a significant reduction in frequency during therapy, whereas CMV-associated CDR3s exhibited no significant change, although the majority increased in frequency. Differing numbers of distinct sequences in patients and controls hindered comparison, and size-matching assigned excessive weight to rare events in the HIV-infected data. The pairing of alpha and beta chains was not determined in the samples. By Jaccard index and by the count of highly shared sequences, healthy controls shared more CDR3s between individuals than HIV+ patients did. In the study, no determination of donor HLA types was made. Using whole blood restricted sequencing depth and prevented separating the dynamics of distinct T-cell subpopulations. MAIT cell alpha-chain CDR3s were found at high frequency in healthy controls but were severely depleted in HIV+ repertoires.

Whole blood was used without cell fractionation, so all unsorted peripheral T cells were reflected in the repertoire. As controls, roughly 11 uninfected healthy donors were sampled, and several of those donors gave samples twice, about 3 months apart. A roughly 2.7 ml sample of peripheral blood was drawn into Tempus tubes for RNA extraction. The TURBO-DNase kit was used to remove leftover genomic DNA, and GLOBINclear was used to deplete globin mRNA. CDR1 and CDR2 were assigned from the germline V gene (reference sequence) as LNHNV and YYDKDF. V was cut back by 3 bases and J by 2 bases, leaving a gap of 17 bases between them. The CDR3 holds 16 amino acids from the cysteine to the phenylalanine. The retained sequence is limited to the CDR3, 48 bases, with the frame set at the first base. This clonotype was seen repeatedly, ten times or more. Its cognate antigen has yet to be identified. No base qualities exist here, and no much larger clone lies one base off it.

Using SuperScript III with primers targeting the alpha and beta constant regions, 500 ng of RNA was reverse transcribed. Separate alpha and beta chain libraries were generated by chain-specific third strand synthesis with multiplexing indices. In the protocol, all rearrangements within a chain were amplified with a single primer pair so that primer bias was avoided, and molecular barcodes were added to each cDNA molecule. Purified cDNA was ligated with T4 RNA Ligase 1 onto a 5' RACE adapter bearing a random hexamer and the SP2 sequencing primer site. The authors primed second strand synthesis from the SP2 site with Phusion polymerase and used slow temperature ramps to favor optimal annealing. The 12-nucleotide barcode on each molecule comprised two random hexamer sequences, both introduced before amplification and concatenated. A short first PCR added P5 and P7 adapter elements plus a second index, followed by an approximately 24-cycle amplification PCR with P5s and P7 primers. In total the libraries went through around 26 PCR cycles, after which the libraries were quantified on a Qubit, sized on a Bioanalyzer, and diluted to approximately 4.2 nM. Sequencing of the normalized libraries was done on an Illumina MiSeq using 2 x 250 paired-end kits. MinElute columns were the means by which the reverse transcription reactions were cleaned up, and the reactions were eluted into approximately 11 ul Tris-Cl. Adapter ligations were incubated for around 22 hours at 16 degrees C and subsequently purified with AMPure XP beads at a 1:1 ratio. As for the authors' bioinformatics: A modified Decombinator processed the demultiplexed FASTQ files and output V, J, insert and barcode information. Sequences that shared a barcode but differed from the dominant sequence were discarded as errors, and original cDNA molecules were estimated by counting barcodes clustered at Levenshtein distance 3. Downstream analyses used R packages ineq, vegan, igraph and RCytoscape, with IMGT nomenclature and CDR3 definitions. V gene usage was computed over distinct sequences, each TCR counted once to avoid skew from clonal expansion. Unique CDR3 amino acid sequences within a donor were connected in similarity networks whenever two sequences differed by a single Levenshtein edit. The authors compiled published HIV-specific CDR3s (over 90 alpha, several hundred beta) and CMV-specific CDR3s (about 13 alpha, a few hundred beta) and searched for them in the repertoires. It was shown by random subsampling to size-matched repertoires that the decreased diversity of patients was not caused by their lower sequence numbers. TCRdb applied fastp at Q25 and MiXCR to the public reads, then kept only in-frame beta chains. Each CDR3 protein gets just one entry, which takes the most common genes and DNA from the rows behind it. TCRdb's processing, not the study's, gives the V and J calls here. For this sample there are more than 15,000 distinct CDR3 sequences; about 5% appear just once. The top ten clonotypes cover 1.5% to 2% of the sample.

The receptor chain draws on TRBV15 and TRBJ2-7; no confident D gene assignment can be made. Sequences were obtained from blood. The clonotype originates from an adult in good health. In nucleotides, the sequence is TGTGCCACCAGCAGGGAAAGTTTGGACCCCCCCTACGAGCAGTACTTC. It is translated as CATSRESLDPPYEQYF.